A single sample is the source of the 23 T cell receptor beta chains below, sequenced in a study of blood T cell repertoires in COVID-19. Using immunoSEQ multiplex PCR, the repertoire was profiled, and TCRdb retains in-frame clones only, with some absent. The sample yields 170,000 or so clones, approximately 91% seen once. The sample comprised peripheral blood. The receptors were sampled from a man aged 50-59 years with acute or convalescent COVID-19.

The J gene is TRBJ1-5, the V gene TRBV19; 8 nucleotides line up with TRBD1. The V and J ends lost 3 bases and 1 base, in that order; junction bases with no gene match: 14. CDR1 and CDR2 from the germline V gene are LNHDA and SQIVND (reference sequence). The CDR3 consists of 19 residues. The CDR3 DNA is TGTGCCAGTAGTATGGGATCCGGGACAGGTGATCAAAGCAATCAGCCCCAGCATTTT. It translates to CASSMGSGTGDQSNQPQHF.

The CDR3 coding sequence is TGTGCCAGCAGCAGGGACAGGGTTACTGAAGCTTTCTTT. Amino acids: CASSRDRVTEAFF. The chain uses TRBV7-2 and TRBJ1-1; 9 bases match TRBD1. The CDR3 has 13 residues. V shed 5 bases and J 5 bases; nucleotides not matched to a gene: 3. Germline CDR1 is SGHTA and CDR2 is FQGNSA.

As concerns this clone: Other DNA sequences of this sample code for an identical CDR3. The chain is built from TRBV9 and TRBJ1-3, with unresolved D. From germline, CDR1 is SGDLS and CDR2 YYNGEE. Trimming cost V 0 bases and J 0 bases, with 4 bases left between them. CDR3 length equals 14 residues. This chain's CDR3 is CASSVGSSGNTIYF. The CDR3 nucleotides are TGTGCCAGCAGCGTAGGTAGCTCTGGAAACACCATATATTTT.

V usage is TRBV27 and J usage is TRBJ2-1; 11 positions agree with TRBD2. The CDR3 consists of 15 residues. The junction had 5 bases not matched to a gene; V was cut back by 1 base and J by 9 bases. Germline V gene sequence: CDR1 MNHEY, CDR2 SMNVEV (reference sequence). In DNA, the CDR3 is TGTGCCAGCAGTTTATGGCTAGCGGGGGGCGGTGAGCAGTTCTTC. It yields the protein CASSLWLAGGGEQFF.

The rearrangement links TRBV5-5 to TRBJ2-1, with 14 nucleotides matching TRBD2. After removal of 4 bases from V and 6 bases from J, the junction contained 6 bases not matched to a gene. Per germline, CDR1 SGHKS and CDR2 YYEKEE (reference sequence). The CDR3 loop spans 16 amino acids. The CDR3 DNA follows: TGTGCCAGCAGCCTCTCCGGGACTAGCGGGAGCAATGAGCAGTTCTTC. It yields the protein CASSLSGTSGSNEQFF.

This chain joins TRBV28 and TRBJ1-5; the D gene is possibly TRBD1 (6 bases). The germline V and J ends were trimmed by 5 bases and 7 bases, with 12 bases remaining between them. This CDR3 spans 13 amino acids. The germline V gene has CDR1 MDHEN and CDR2 SYDVKM. The CDR3 bases are TGTGCCAGCAGTCCCACAGGGAGCCAGCCCCAGCATTTT. Translated, it gives CASSPTGSQPQHF. The whole variable domain, filled in from reference TRBV28 and TRBJ1-5, reads DVKVTQSSRYLVKRTGEKVFLECVQDMDHENMFWYRQDPGLGLRLIYFSYDVKMKEKGDIPEGYSVSREKKERFSLILESASTNQTSMYLCASSPTGSQPQHFGDGTRLSIL.

This clone appeared once. The chain joins TRBV4-3 to TRBJ1-6; the D gene is possibly TRBD1 (5 bases). Germline loops: CDR1 LGHNA, CDR2 YSLEER. The CDR3 is 18 amino acids. The germline V and J ends were trimmed by 5 bases and 0 bases, with 17 bases remaining between them. The CDR3 region is CASSESAGVRSYNSPLHF. The CDR3 DNA reads as TGCGCCAGCAGCGAGTCTGCGGGGGTTCGCTCCTATAATTCACCCCTCCACTTT.

J is TRBJ1-1 and V is TRBV5-8, with 7 nucleotides matching TRBD1. CDR3 length: 16 residues. In germline, CDR1 is SGHTS, CDR2 YDEGEE. V lost 4 bases, J lost 1 base, and 10 bases stayed unmatched. CDR3 sequence: CASSLFTGAGNTEAFF. DNA for the CDR3: TGTGCCAGCAGCCTTTTTACAGGGGCGGGGAACACTGAAGCTTTCTTT.

This CDR3 reads CASSTGTVYGYTF. The CDR3 DNA reads TGTGCCAGCAGCACTGGGACAGTCTATGGCTACACCTTC. J is TRBJ1-2 and V is TRBV9; 7 bases match TRBD1. The trim removed 4 bases at V and 4 bases at J, leaving 4 bases unmatched. Germline lookup yields CDR1 SGDLS and CDR2 YYNGEE. The CDR3 sequence is 13 residues long.

The J gene is TRBJ1-1, the V gene TRBV10-3; TRBD1 agrees at 9 bases. Unmatched junction bases numbered 4, after V lost 6 bases and J lost 2 bases. This CDR3 is built from 14 residues. Germline V gene lookup returns CDR1 ENHRY and CDR2 SYGVKD. The CDR3 bases are TGTGCCATCAGAGAACAGGGGGCTAACACTGAAGCTTTCTTT. Residues: CAIREQGANTEAFF.

This chain joins TRBV29-1 and TRBJ2-3; tentatively, D is TRBD2 (5 bases). CDR3 length equals 11 residues. Trimming stripped 7 bases from V and 10 bases from J, with 15 bases between. Germline CDR1 and CDR2: SQVTM and ANQGSEA. In DNA, the CDR3 is TGCAGCGCTCAAACTAGTAGCCCGCAGTATTTT. It yields the protein CSAQTSSPQYF.

This sequence joins TRBV6-2 or TRBV6-3 and TRBJ2-7; D possibly corresponds to TRBD2 (6 bases). This CDR3 spans 14 amino acids. Germline V gives CDR1 MNHEY, CDR2 SVGEGT. The V end lost 6 bases, the J end lost 0 bases, and 12 bases lay between the germline ends. The CDR3 DNA sequence: TGTGCCAGCAGCCCCCCCGGGGGCTCCTACGAGCAGTACGTC. Translating it yields CASSPPGGSYEQYV.

CDR3 bases: TGTGCCAGCAGCCCGACAGCTAACTATGGCTACACCTTC. Its protein is CASSPTANYGYTF. This chain connects TRBV7-2 to TRBJ1-2, with D maybe TRBD1 (5 bases). The CDR3 is 13 amino acids. V was trimmed by 5 bases and J by 0 bases, leaving 7 bases between them. Looked up from germline, CDR1 is SGHTA and CDR2 is FQGNSA.

The chain employs TRBV18 and TRBJ1-5; D remains ambiguous. The CDR3 has 13 amino acids. Germline CDR1 reads KGHSH; CDR2 reads LQKENI. V was pared by 6 bases and J by 8 bases, with 14 bases between. The CDR3 DNA follows: TGTGCCAGCTCTTATGGGCCGTTTAAGCCCCAGCATTTT. This translates into CASSYGPFKPQHF.

The chain employs TRBV7-2 and TRBJ2-1; 11 bases line up with TRBD2. Germline CDR1 SGHTA, CDR2 FQGNSA. The length of the CDR3 is 18 residues. After removal of 5 bases from V and 2 bases from J, the junction contained 11 bases not matched to a gene. CDR3 in DNA: TGTGCCAGCAGCATACCCGGGACTAGCGGACAGACCTACAATGAGCAGTTCTTC. This codes for CASSIPGTSGQTYNEQFF. The full variable domain, its missing parts supplied by reference TRBV7-2 and TRBJ2-1, is GAGVSQSPSNKVTEKGKDVELRCDPISGHTALYWYRQSLGQGLEFLIYFQGNSAPDKSGLPSDRFSAERTGGSVSTLTIQRTQQEDSAVYLCASSIPGTSGQTYNEQFFGPGTRLTVL.

The chain employs TRBV7-9 and TRBJ1-1; no reliable D call. Trimming shortened V by 0 bases and J by 10 bases, and 9 bases separated the two germline ends. Germline V gives CDR1 SEHNR, CDR2 FQNEAQ (reference sequence). The CDR3 contains 12 residues. CDR3 DNA sequence: TGTGCCAGCAGCTTAGCTGCGGTCGGAGCTTTCTTT. The encoded protein is CASSLAAVGAFF.

This chain links TRBV15 with TRBJ2-3, with D tentatively TRBD1 (6 bases). The length of the CDR3 is 15 residues. Germline V gene lookup returns CDR1 LNHNV and CDR2 YYDKDF (reference sequence). Trimming stripped 8 bases from V and 0 bases from J, with 15 bases between. The CDR3 sequence is CATLGTRGSTDTQYF. In DNA form, the CDR3 reads TGTGCCACCTTAGGGACAAGAGGTAGCACAGATACGCAGTATTTT.

The genes are TRBV19 and TRBJ1-2; 7 bases are shared with TRBD1. CDR1 is LNHDA and CDR2 is SQIVND in the germline V gene (reference sequence). V lost 4 bases to trimming and J lost 8 bases; unmatched junction nucleotides: 10. The CDR3 length is 14 residues. The CDR3 nucleotides are TGTGCCAGTAGTAGAGGGGGCGACTTAGGCGGCTACACCTTC. It codes for CASSRGGDLGGYTF.

The CDR3 DNA sequence: TGTGCCAGCAGCTTAGGAGTGGAGCAGTTCTTC. Translated, it gives CASSLGVEQFF. The chain uses TRBV7-9 and TRBJ2-1; D gene ambiguous. V gave up 1 base and J gave up 10 bases, with 5 bases separating them. CDR3 length: 11 amino acids. CDR1 SEHNR and CDR2 FQNEAQ come from the germline V gene (reference sequence).

CDR3 in DNA: TGTGCCAGCGCCGGCCGGGGGGACACTGAAGCTTTCTTT. Translated: CASAGRGDTEAFF. The chain recombines TRBV19 with TRBJ1-1; D possibly corresponds to TRBD1 (5 bases). Trimming shortened V by 9 bases and J by 3 bases, and 14 bases separated the two germline ends. CDR3 size: 13 residues. CDR1 and CDR2 from the germline V gene are LNHDA and SQIVND (reference sequence).

The chain recombines TRBV7-6 with TRBJ1-4, with 12 bases identical to TRBD1. This CDR3 spans 19 amino acids. Germline V gene data show CDR1 as SGHVS and CDR2 as FNYEAQ. Losses at the gene ends were 0 bases for V and 3 bases for J; bases not matched to a gene: 8. CDR3 bases: TGTGCCAGCAGCTTAGCCCCGGGACAGGGGGCAAGAGCTAATGAAAAACTGTTTTTT. As protein: CASSLAPGQGARANEKLFF.

The rearrangement links TRBV28 to TRBJ2-5; possibly TRBD2 for D (7 bases). V dropped 6 bases and J dropped 4 bases, with 12 bases sitting between them. The CDR3 is made up of 13 amino acids. Germline V gene sequence: CDR1 MDHEN, CDR2 SYDVKM. Here the CDR3 DNA reads TGTGCCAGCAGGAAGGGGGGGAGAGAGACCCAGTACTTC. This sequence encodes CASRKGGRETQYF.

This rearrangement joins TRBV6-5 to TRBJ2-5; 7 positions match TRBD2. The junction had 5 bases not matched to a gene; V was cut back by 0 bases and J by 7 bases. This CDR3 has 14 residues. CDR1 is MNHEY, CDR2 SVGAGI, per germline. The CDR3 sequence: CASSYSMPGGTQYF. The CDR3 DNA reads as TGTGCCAGCAGTTACTCGATGCCGGGGGGGACCCAGTACTTC.